This TCR beta chain appears in the sequencing data of a study of CD8 T cells in Susac syndrome. RNA in amounts of roughly 0.5 to 1 ug was reverse transcribed with random hexamers. TCRdb used MiXCR to reprocess the immunoSEQ multiplex PCR reads, holding one entry per CDR3 protein. The table records more than 120,000 distinct CDR3 sequences, roughly 95% of them present only once. In germline, CDR1 is MNHNY, CDR2 SVGAGI (reference sequence). V lost 4 bases to trimming and J lost 9 bases, with 12 bases between them. CDR3 length equals 12 residues. As controls, healthy donors matched for age and sex were used. Purification of the CD8+ and CD4+ T cells relied on negative isolation, and TEMRA cells underwent FACS enrichment.

This chain links TRBV6-6 with TRBJ2-5; D might be TRBD1 (6 bases). The sample comprised CD4+ T cells from PBMCs. This receptor was identified in a human donor in good health. For the CDR3, the DNA is TGTGCCAGCAGTTCGAACAGGGTGGCCCAGTACTTC. Translation gives CASSSNRVAQYF.